Listed here is a single T cell receptor (beta chain). This clonotype occurred many times. Its specific antigen is unknown. No qualities accompany the bases; no much larger clone lies one base away. These data come from a study of T cells of healthy individuals (dated by TCRdb to the late 2010s). Libraries came from 5' RACE. For sequencing, an Illumina MiSeq was employed. TCRdb handled the public reads itself, with Q25 trimming in fastp and clone calling in MiXCR, and kept productive beta chains. Each CDR3 protein gets just one entry, which takes the most common genes and DNA from the rows behind it. The sample records around 90,000 distinct CDR3 sequences, about 5% of which are singletons. The biggest ten clones account for around 8% of the sample. Including the terminal cysteine and phenylalanine, the CDR3 comprises 15 residues. Left in the record is the CDR3 DNA by itself, 45 bases read in frame from the first base. The junction shows trimming of 2 bases on V and 4 bases on J, and the gene matches do not reach 6 bases of it. Based on the germline V gene (reference sequence), the CDR1 and CDR2 sequences are MNHNY and SVGAGI.

The receptor was isolated from a female donor in good health. In this chain, TRBV6-6 is recombined with TRBJ1-1; 8 central nucleotides agree with TRBD1. In nucleotides, the sequence is TGTGCCAGCAGTTACCCAGGACAGGGAGGCACTGAAGCTTTCTTT. It translates to CASSYPGQGGTEAFF.